These 8 T cell receptor beta chains share one sample of origin, sequenced in a study of cytomegalovirus exposure and HLA in healthy donors. Amplification used 60 Vbeta primers and 13 Jbeta primers. Clones were sequenced by immunoSEQ multiplex PCR, and TCRdb holds only the in-frame ones, with some missing. In the table there are some 150,000 clones, approximately 80% of which are singletons. Sequenced sample: PBMCs. These receptors all come from a man younger than 40 in good health and CMV-seropositive.

In its sample, this clone was seen a few times. This chain joins TRBV5-1 and TRBJ2-2; possible D gene TRBD1, 5 bases. Germline lookup yields CDR1 SGHRS and CDR2 YFSETQ. V lost 3 bases, J lost 5 bases, and 14 bases lay in between. This CDR3 is 15 amino acids long. CDR3 nucleotides: TGCGCCAGCAGCTCCCTCGGTCCAGGGACCGGGGAGCTGTTTTTT. Translation gives CASSSLGPGTGELFF.

This chain's CDR3 is CASRERENGVETQYF. The CDR3 coding sequence is TGTGCCAGCCGGGAGCGGGAGAATGGAGTAGAGACCCAGTACTTC. The rearrangement joins TRBV28 to TRBJ2-5; 8 nucleotides match TRBD2. Trimming took 8 bases from V and 4 from J; bases not matched to a gene: 12. The CDR3 loop spans 15 amino acids. Looked up from germline, CDR1 is MDHEN and CDR2 is SYDVKM.

The rearrangement uses TRBV5-1 and TRBJ2-7; maybe TRBD1 (6 bases). The CDR3 runs to 14 residues. Trimming stripped 0 bases from V and 2 bases from J, with 9 bases between. CDR1 and CDR2 (germline): SGHRS, YFSETQ. This CDR3 is CASSLVQGPYEQYF. The CDR3 DNA follows: TGCGCCAGCAGCTTGGTCCAGGGGCCCTACGAGCAGTACTTC.

The V gene is TRBV11-2, the J gene TRBJ2-7; 7 bases fit TRBD1. CDR3 size: 15 residues. V was pared by 2 bases and J by 1 base, with 5 bases of the junction left unmatched. From germline, CDR1 is SGHAT and CDR2 FQNNGV. The CDR3 region has the DNA TGTGCCAGCAGCTTATCGAACAGGGGTTCCTACGAGCAGTACTTC. This sequence encodes CASSLSNRGSYEQYF.

CDR3 region: CASSLEEWRSDTQYF. Here the CDR3 DNA reads TGTGCCAGCAGCTTGGAGGAGTGGCGATCAGATACGCAGTATTTT. The chain couples TRBV7-9 to TRBJ2-3; D perhaps matches TRBD2 (5 bases). This CDR3 comprises 15 residues. Germline CDR1 reads SEHNR; CDR2 reads FQNEAQ (reference sequence). V gave up 3 bases and J gave up 4 bases, with 14 bases separating them.

The chain combines TRBV19 with TRBJ2-2; TRBD1 matches at 7 bases. Trimming at V came to 3 bases and at J to 3 bases, leaving 13 bases not matched to a gene. Germline CDR1 and CDR2: LNHDA and SQIVND (reference sequence). The CDR3 spans 18 residues. Here the CDR3 reads CASSMTGYGYMDTGELFF. The CDR3 DNA sequence: TGTGCCAGTAGTATGACAGGGTACGGGTACATGGACACCGGGGAGCTGTTTTTT.

As concerns this clone: The same CDR3 also results from other DNA sequences found in this sample. V and J are TRBV5-6 and TRBJ2-7; 7 bases align to TRBD1. V shed 2 bases and J 2 bases; nucleotides not matched to a gene: 1. Germline V gives CDR1 SGHDT, CDR2 YYEEEE. The CDR3 runs 13 residues. CDR3 residues: CASSFRGPYEQYF. In DNA, the CDR3 is TGTGCCAGCAGCTTTAGGGGGCCCTACGAGCAGTACTTC.

This clone was observed once. The rearrangement links TRBV28 to TRBJ2-7; tentatively, D is TRBD2 (5 bases). The germline V and J ends were trimmed by 8 bases and 2 bases, with 10 bases remaining between them. The germline V gene has CDR1 MDHEN and CDR2 SYDVKM. CDR3 length equals 12 residues. The CDR3 DNA reads as TGTGCCAGCGGGGAGAGACCCTACGAGCAGTACTTC. It translates to CASGERPYEQYF. Together with reference TRBV28 and TRBJ2-7, the CDR3 gives the full variable domain: DVKVTQSSRYLVKRTGEKVFLECVQDMDHENMFWYRQDPGLGLRLIYFSYDVKMKEKGDIPEGYSVSREKKERFSLILESASTNQTSMYLCASGERPYEQYFGPGTRLTVT.